Each of the 5 T cell receptor beta chains below was sequenced from the same sample in a study of T cells in Graves' hyperthyroidism and ophthalmopathy (dated by TCRdb to about 2019). The library was made by multiplex PCR. Sequencing was carried out with an Illumina HiSeq 2000. The TCR beta CDR3 regions were amplified from RNA transcripts. The first round of RT-PCR for the TCR CDR3 was performed with the HTBI primer set and the Qiagen OneStep RT-PCR kit. Clones were called with MiXCR by TCRdb after fastp trimmed the public reads at Q25, and only in-frame beta chains were retained. Entries are consolidated by CDR3 protein sequence, retaining the most common genes and DNA. Present in this sample are roughly 530,000 distinct CDR3 sequences, about a sixth of which were seen just once. Of the sample, approximately 16% falls within the top ten clones. Sequenced input: blood. These receptors originate from a woman between 18 and 29 years old with Graves' ophthalmopathy.

The V and J genes are TRBV9 and TRBJ2-1; 12 bases map to TRBD2. V lost 3 bases, J lost 2 bases, and 6 bases stayed unmatched. This CDR3 has 17 amino acids. Germline CDR1 and CDR2: SGDLS and YYNGEE. Here the CDR3 reads CASSETSGRTPYNEQFF. The CDR3, as DNA: TGTGCCAGCAGCGAAACTAGCGGGAGGACCCCCTACAATGAGCAGTTCTTC.

The chain has TRBV10-3 and TRBJ1-2, with TRBD1 matching 10 bases. The V segment lost 4 bases and the J segment 6 bases; nucleotides outside the gene matches: 8. Per germline, CDR1 ENHRY and CDR2 SYGVKD. The CDR3 consists of 15 residues. The CDR3 DNA reads TGTGCCATCAGTGGGATGGACAGGGGGAGGGATGGCTACACCTTC. Its protein is CAISGMDRGRDGYTF.

This clonotype was observed at least ten times. V and J are TRBV11-2 and TRBJ2-1; D gene ambiguous. Germline V lookup: CDR1 SGHAT, CDR2 FQNNGV. V dropped 2 bases and J dropped 5 bases, with 7 bases sitting between them. This CDR3 comprises 13 residues. This CDR3 is CASSLTNHNEQFF. For the CDR3, the DNA is TGTGCCAGCAGCTTAACTAACCACAATGAGCAGTTCTTC.

This chain connects TRBV5-5 to TRBJ1-1; 9 bases fit TRBD1. This CDR3 has 16 residues. V was pared by 3 bases and J by 2 bases, with 8 bases of the junction left unmatched. CDR1 SGHKS and CDR2 YYEKEE come from the germline V gene (reference sequence). The CDR3 coding sequence is TGTGCCAGCAGCTGGGAACAGGGGGCTGGCAACACTGAAGCTTTCTTT. Translating it yields CASSWEQGAGNTEAFF. Complete variable domain (other parts from reference TRBV5-5 and TRBJ1-1): DAGVTQSPTHLIKTRGQQVTLRCSPISGHKSVSWYQQVLGQGPQFIFQYYEKEERGRGNFPDRFSARQFPNYSSELNVNALLLGDSALYLCASSWEQGAGNTEAFFGQGTRLTVV.

J is TRBJ2-3 and V is TRBV4-1; D call uncertain. Trimming left V 1 base short and J 6 bases short, with 8 bases between. Germline V CDR1 and CDR2: MGHRA, YSYEKL. The CDR3 consists of 13 residues. The CDR3 DNA reads TGCGCCAGCAGCCAAGGTTACGGGGATACGCAGTATTTT. Translating it yields CASSQGYGDTQYF.